The text below deals with one T cell receptor (beta chain). It has no known antigen specificity. No quality values exist for individual bases; no much larger clone is one base distant. The donors were healthy, HIV-negative adults who had no recently reported acute infections or vaccinations. Every donor was a Caucasian adult living in Nashville, Tennessee, USA. CD4+ T cells were enriched by magnetic negative selection; naive cells were then positively selected on CD45RA, and the negative fraction formed the memory subset. Blood was obtained by leukapheresis, after which PBMCs were separated by Ficoll-Histopaque density gradient centrifugation and cryopreserved in liquid nitrogen vapor phase. Analytical flow cytometry was used to check the purity and quantity of each magnetically sorted T cell population. From each sorted fraction, genomic DNA was isolated and quantified by UV absorbance on a Nanodrop 2000c.

The data derive from a study of shared clonotypes between healthy human individuals (dated by TCRdb to the early 2020s). Study-level background: The cohort comprised a couple of women and three men aged 18 to 49 years. For each donor, CD4 naive and CD4 memory were each given three plates, CD8 naive was given two plates, and CD8 memory was given one plate. To estimate repertoire size and how much clonotype sharing occurs between individuals, the study deeply sequenced the blood TCR repertoires of roughly 5 healthy adults. To increase sequencing depth and limit assay-specific biases, different laboratories used diverse techniques to prepare libraries and sequence TCR repertoires. Per donor, leukapheresis produced somewhere between about 0.94 and 9.5 billion PBMCs. The paper's findings and limits, for the study overall: Sampling was limited to blood, and TCR repertoires in tissue likely differ from TCR repertoires in blood. Higher generation probabilities were observed for clonotypes shared by all four sorted-subset donors than for non-shared clonotypes. Pairwise subsampling indicated that sequencing depth was expected to affect the degree of clonotype sharing among donors. Rarefaction of sorted-subset datasets indicated incomplete sequencing despite the large sequencing depth. The small number of donors limited the genetic and exposure-history diversity represented. When a few donors were compared, the shared fraction of clonotypes was roughly 4.8% for naive CD4, 3.5% for naive CD8, about 2.4% for memory CD4, and 0.4% for memory CD8. Estimated clonotype richness was generally larger for naive than for memory subsets.

TCR CDR3 regions were amplified from genomic DNA by multiplex PCR using the deep immunoSEQ assay. Extracted genomic DNA from each cell subset was spread evenly across all wells of several immunoSEQ 96-well plates, with each plate serving as a replicate. For sorted subsets, around 200 ng genomic DNA, equal to 30,000 to 35,000 T cell genomes, was loaded into each replicate PCR. Purified libraries were quantified with a Qubit 3.0 fluorometer, sized on a Bioanalyzer 2100, and re-quantified with the KAPA Library Quantification kit. Each immunoSEQ 96-well plate was sequenced on its own single-read 150-cycle Illumina NextSeq 550 flow cell. Per the source publication's procedure: The immunoSEQ output contained only junctional sequences without quality scores, so filtering could not match that applied to full-length reads. To assign V/J genes and CDR3, sequences were annotated using PyIR, a Python wrapper for IgBLAST v1.9, with IMGT germline references. Reads were removed for weak V/J assignments (E-value above 1e-6), missing CDR3, stop codons, out-of-frame junctions, or ambiguous translated residues. V3J clonotypes were defined as sequences sharing an identical inferred V gene, J gene, and CDR3 amino acid sequence. The percentage overlap between two repertoires was calculated by dividing the number of shared unique clonotypes by the size of the smaller repertoire. Repertoire richness was assessed with RTK rarefaction, the Chao1 estimator, and Recon v2.1 estimates of unobserved clonotypes. OLGA was used to compute generation probabilities for all TCRbeta clonotypes that the gDNA method yielded from a few donors. Drawn from immuneACCESS, this table holds only the in-frame rearrangements with V and J called that TCRdb kept. Clones are partly lost; checked studies trace under half to an unresolved V gene and leave the rest unexplained. The V and J calls and the clone size are those of that table, but D and trimming were determined from the DNA. Within this sample are millions of clones, with more than 80% of them counted one time only. The biggest ten clones account for under 0.15% of the sample.

This clonotype originated in a man aged 18 to 35 in good health. Source material: naive CD4+ T cells sorted from blood. This sample's cell subset or site label indicates: CD45RA+ positively selected.

The DNA sequence is TGCGCCAGCAGCTACACAGGGGGCTCTCAGCACCAGTACTTC. It encodes CASSYTGGSQHQYF. The rearrangement combines TRBV5-1 with TRBJ2-7, with 9 junctional bases fitting TRBD1. From the germline V gene, CDR1 is SGHRS and CDR2 is YFSETQ. The V end gives up 3 bases and the J end 10 bases, leaving 11 bases in the junction not matched to a gene. The CDR3, from cysteine to phenylalanine, totals 14 residues. Left in the record is the CDR3 DNA by itself, 42 bases read in frame from the first base.